The 10 T cell receptor beta chains listed next were all sequenced from one sample in a study of cytomegalovirus exposure and HLA in healthy donors. The PCR was carried out with 60 Vbeta primers and 13 Jbeta primers. TCRdb's table, derived via immunoSEQ multiplex PCR, lists solely in-frame clones and lacks some. The data contain 68,000 or so clones, approximately 80% of them singletons. The sample was PBMCs. The origin of the receptors is a human donor in good health.

The V and J genes are TRBV6-5 and TRBJ1-4; TRBD1 matches 9 bases. The length of the CDR3 is 14 residues. The V gene's germline CDR1 is MNHEY and CDR2 SVGAGI. J gave up 10 bases and V 5 bases, and 8 bases lay outside the gene matches. CDR3 protein: CASSQSGTGRKLFF. The CDR3 DNA sequence: TGTGCCAGCAGTCAATCCGGGACAGGGAGAAAACTGTTTTTT.

The V and J genes are TRBV7-2 and TRBJ1-2; no clear D. Trimming left V 1 base short and J 8 bases short, with 17 bases between. Germline V gene lookup returns CDR1 SGHTA and CDR2 FQGNSA. The CDR3 covers 15 residues. In DNA, the CDR3 is TGTGCCAGCAGCTTAGTTCAAGGCGGAGCGCTGGGCTACACCTTC. Its protein product is CASSLVQGGALGYTF.

The chain carries TRBV7-6 and TRBJ2-2, with TRBD1 identical over 7 bases. This CDR3 spans 16 amino acids. Germline CDR1 reads SGHVS; CDR2 reads FNYEAQ. The junction had 4 bases not matched to a gene; V was cut back by 3 bases and J by 0 bases. The CDR3 spells CASSFTGTANTGELFF. DNA of the CDR3: TGTGCCAGCAGCTTCACCGGGACAGCGAACACCGGGGAGCTGTTTTTT.

The chain combines TRBV10-2 with TRBJ2-7; D is unresolved. V was clipped by 4 bases and J by 3 bases, with 10 bases between them. The germline CDR1 and CDR2 sequences are WSHSY and SAAADI. This CDR3 has 13 amino acids. This CDR3 is CASSVGRYYEQYF. CDR3 DNA: TGCGCCAGCAGTGTAGGCAGGTACTACGAGCAGTACTTC.

The genes are TRBV7-6 and TRBJ1-5; unclear D gene. CDR1 is SGHVS and CDR2 is FNYEAQ in the germline V gene. V was pared by 5 bases and J by 7 bases, with 15 bases between. This CDR3 spans 14 amino acids. In DNA, the CDR3 is TGTGCCAGCAGCCACTTTGGGGAGGGACAGCCCCAGCATTTT. This codes for CASSHFGEGQPQHF.

The J gene is TRBJ2-1, the V gene TRBV10-1, with 8 positions matching TRBD2. Germline V gene data show CDR1 as WNHNN and CDR2 as SYGVQD (reference sequence). After removal of 0 bases from V and 3 bases from J, the junction contained 1 base not matched to a gene. The CDR3 loop spans 15 amino acids. The CDR3 sequence: CASSESSGGYNEQFF. Here the CDR3 DNA reads TGCGCCAGCAGTGAGTCAAGCGGGGGCTACAATGAGCAGTTCTTC.

The J gene is TRBJ1-1, the V gene TRBV27, with 9 bases identical to TRBD1. Germline V CDR1 and CDR2: MNHEY, SMNVEV (reference sequence). The CDR3 runs 14 residues. V lost 6 bases, J lost 4 bases, and 6 bases stayed unmatched. The CDR3 DNA reads TGTGCCAGCAGATACAGGGGGCGGGTCACTGAAGCTTTCTTT. This translates into CASRYRGRVTEAFF.

The genes are TRBV5-4 and TRBJ2-7; TRBD1 is a possible D gene (6 bases). Germline CDR1 is SGHNT and CDR2 is YYREEE (reference sequence). Trimming cost V 1 base and J 5 bases, with 13 bases left between them. The CDR3 covers 14 residues. The DNA of the CDR3 is TGTGCCAGCAGCTTGCAGGGGTTTTACAACGAGCAGTACTTC. Encoded protein: CASSLQGFYNEQYF.

This clone was counted only a few times. The chain combines TRBV2 with TRBJ2-2; 11 bases align to TRBD2. The J segment lost 1 base and the V segment lost 7 bases, leaving 5 bases of the junction unmatched. The V gene's germline CDR1 is SNHLY and CDR2 FYNNEI. The CDR3 extends over 16 amino acids. The CDR3 sequence: CASKYLAGGNTGELFF. The CDR3 region has the DNA TGTGCCAGCAAATACCTAGCGGGGGGGAACACCGGGGAGCTGTTTTTT.

A word on this clone: A junction boundary mismatches the germline segment, possibly from a read error. Other DNA sequences in this specimen translate into the identical CDR3. The chain has TRBV29-1 and TRBJ2-1, with 8 positions matching TRBD2. CDR3 size: 13 residues. Germline-derived CDR1 and CDR2 are SQVTM and ANQGSEA. Here the CDR3 reads CSVGLAGYKEQFF. DNA for the CDR3: TGCAGCGTCGGACTAGCAGGGTACAAAGAGCAGTTCTTC.